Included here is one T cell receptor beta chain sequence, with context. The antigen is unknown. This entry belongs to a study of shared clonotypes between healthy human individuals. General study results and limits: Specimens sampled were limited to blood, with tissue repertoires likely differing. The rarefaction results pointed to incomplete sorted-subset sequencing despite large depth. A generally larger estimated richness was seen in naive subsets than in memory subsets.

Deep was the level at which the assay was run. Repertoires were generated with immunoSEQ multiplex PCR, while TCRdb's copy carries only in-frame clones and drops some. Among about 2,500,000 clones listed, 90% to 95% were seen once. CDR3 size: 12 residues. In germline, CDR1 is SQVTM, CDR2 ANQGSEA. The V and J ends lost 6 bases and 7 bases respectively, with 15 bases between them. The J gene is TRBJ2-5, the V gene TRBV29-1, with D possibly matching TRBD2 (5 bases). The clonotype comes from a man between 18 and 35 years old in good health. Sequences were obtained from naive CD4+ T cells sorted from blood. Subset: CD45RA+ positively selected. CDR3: CSVERTTGTQYF. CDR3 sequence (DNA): TGCAGCGTAGAGCGGACGACGGGGACCCAGTACTTC.